A selection of T cell receptor beta chains follows, all from one sample in a study of patients and donors after allogeneic stem cell transplantation. TCRdb re-derived calls from the RT-PCR reads in MiXCR, one entry per CDR3 protein. The table has some 880,000 distinct CDR3 sequences, roughly 17% seen once; the top ten hold 5% to 6.5%. Sequencing used blood, either unsorted or a sorted T cell fraction (not recorded which). The receptors shown here come from a human donor who was either an allogeneic HSCT recipient or a stem cell or donor lymphocyte infusion donor (not recorded which). It is not recorded whose cells these are; they may come from a transplant donor. The CDR3 runs from the conserved cysteine through the conserved F or W. D genes are given only for firm matches. Clone sizes are given selectively: once, few, many, or a class where the clone is expanded.

clone_size: few; d_call: .; v_call: TRBV28; j_call: TRBJ2-3; cdr3_nt: TGTGCCAGCAGTCTGTTAAATTCGGCTGGGACAGATACGCAGTATTTT; cdr3_aa: CASSLLNSAGTDTQYF
clone_size: few; d_call: TRBD1; v_call: TRBV30; j_call: TRBJ1-1; cdr3_nt: TGTGCCTGGAGTGTACGGAGGGGGCGGACTGAAGCTTTCTTT; cdr3_aa: CAWSVRRGRTEAFF
clone_size: .; d_call: .; v_call: TRBV6-5; j_call: TRBJ1-2; cdr3_nt: TGTGCCAGCAGTTACCCGCGGGGGCAACCTACGAATGGCTACACCTTC; cdr3_aa: CASSYPRGQPTNGYTF
clone_size: .; d_call: .; v_call: TRBV6-5; j_call: TRBJ1-6; cdr3_nt: TGTGCCAGCAGTTACGACCGCAGCGATTCACCCCTCCACTTT; cdr3_aa: CASSYDRSDSPLHF
clone_size: .; d_call: .; v_call: TRBV12-3/TRBV12-4; j_call: TRBJ1-3; cdr3_nt: TGTGCCAGCAGGCCCCGACCGGGTGGAAACACCATATATTTT; cdr3_aa: CASRPRPGGNTIYF
clone_size: .; d_call: TRBD1; v_call: TRBV20-1; j_call: TRBJ1-5; cdr3_nt: TGCAGTGCTAGGCTCGGACAGGCCTCTAGCAATCAGCCCCAGCATTTT; cdr3_aa: CSARLGQASSNQPQHF
clone_size: .; d_call: .; v_call: TRBV27; j_call: TRBJ2-7; cdr3_nt: TGTGCCAGCAGTTTATCGGACGGGTACGAGCAGTACTTC; cdr3_aa: CASSLSDGYEQYF
clone_size: many; d_call: .; v_call: TRBV2; j_call: TRBJ2-7; cdr3_nt: TGTGCCAGCAGTGCCCGTGACAGCTACGAGCAGTACTTC; cdr3_aa: CASSARDSYEQYF
clone_size: .; d_call: .; v_call: TRBV9; j_call: TRBJ1-3; cdr3_nt: TGTGCCAGCAGCGCGGGACCATCTGGAAACACCATATATTTT; cdr3_aa: CASSAGPSGNTIYF
clone_size: few; d_call: .; v_call: TRBV9; j_call: TRBJ2-2; cdr3_nt: TGTGCCAGCAGCGGCCAGACAGGAGGGACCGGGGAGCTGTTTTTT; cdr3_aa: CASSGQTGGTGELFF
clone_size: few; d_call: .; v_call: TRBV4-3; j_call: TRBJ1-1; cdr3_nt: TGCGCCAGCAGCCGGGGGTTTGAAGCTTTCTTT; cdr3_aa: CASSRGFEAFF
clone_size: .; d_call: TRBD1; v_call: TRBV2; j_call: TRBJ2-7; cdr3_nt: TGTGCCAGCAAAAGGGGGCATACCTACGAGCAGTACTTC; cdr3_aa: CASKRGHTYEQYF
clone_size: .; d_call: TRBD2; v_call: TRBV5-1; j_call: TRBJ2-1; cdr3_nt: TGCGCCAGCAGCTTGACCTCTAGCGGGGGCCGCAATGAGCAGTTCTTC; cdr3_aa: CASSLTSSGGRNEQFF
clone_size: .; d_call: .; v_call: TRBV11-3; j_call: TRBJ2-1; cdr3_nt: TGTGCCAGCAGCTTAGTCTCTGGATGGTCCTACAATGAGCAGTTCTTC; cdr3_aa: CASSLVSGWSYNEQFF
clone_size: many; d_call: .; v_call: TRBV5-1; j_call: TRBJ2-1; cdr3_nt: TGCGCCAGCAGCTACCGGACAGCCTACAATGAGCAGTTCTTC; cdr3_aa: CASSYRTAYNEQFF
clone_size: once; d_call: TRBD1; v_call: TRBV7-8; j_call: TRBJ1-5; cdr3_nt: TGTGCCAGCAGCTTAGCGAGTCCGTGGACAGGCAGCAATCAGCCCCAGCATTTT; cdr3_aa: CASSLASPWTGSNQPQHF
clone_size: .; d_call: .; v_call: TRBV10-3; j_call: TRBJ1-2; cdr3_nt: TGTGCCATCAGTGAGTCGAGGGGCAGCAACTATGGCTACACCTTC; cdr3_aa: CAISESRGSNYGYTF
clone_size: .; d_call: .; v_call: TRBV19; j_call: TRBJ1-3; cdr3_nt: TGTGCCAGTAATCGGGATTCTGGAAACACCATATATTTT; cdr3_aa: CASNRDSGNTIYF
clone_size: .; d_call: .; v_call: TRBV20-1; j_call: TRBJ2-5; cdr3_nt: TGCAGTGCTAGTTCGAGGATAGCCCGTCAAGAGACCCAGTACTTC; cdr3_aa: CSASSRIARQETQYF
clone_size: few; d_call: .; v_call: TRBV13; j_call: TRBJ1-2; cdr3_nt: TGTGCCAGCAGCTTAGATTCCACGGGGGGCTATGGCTACACCTTC; cdr3_aa: CASSLDSTGGYGYTF
clone_size: .; d_call: .; v_call: TRBV4-3; j_call: TRBJ1-4; cdr3_nt: TGCGCCAGCAGCCAAACTCCTGGGAACTCCCTTGCAACTAATGAAAAACTGTTTTTT; cdr3_aa: CASSQTPGNSLATNEKLFF
clone_size: .; d_call: .; v_call: TRBV18; j_call: TRBJ1-3; cdr3_nt: TGTGCCAGCTCACCACTGACAAACTCTGGAAACACCATATATTTT; cdr3_aa: CASSPLTNSGNTIYF
clone_size: few; d_call: .; v_call: TRBV20-1; j_call: TRBJ2-1; cdr3_nt: TGCAGTGCTAGAAACGGCAAGCTCAATGAGCAGTTCTTC; cdr3_aa: CSARNGKLNEQFF
clone_size: few; d_call: TRBD2; v_call: TRBV20-1; j_call: TRBJ2-7; cdr3_nt: TGCAGTGCTACCGGGACTAGCGGACTCTACGAGCAGTACTTC; cdr3_aa: CSATGTSGLYEQYF
clone_size: few; d_call: TRBD2; v_call: TRBV20-1; j_call: TRBJ2-3; cdr3_nt: TGCAGTGCTAGAGTCCAGCGGGGGACAGATACGCAGTATTTT; cdr3_aa: CSARVQRGTDTQYF
clone_size: .; d_call: .; v_call: TRBV19; j_call: TRBJ1-1; cdr3_nt: TGTGCCAGTAGTATAAGTAGGGTCATGAACACTGAAGCTTTCTTT; cdr3_aa: CASSISRVMNTEAFF